This T cell receptor beta chain came from a study of cytomegalovirus exposure and HLA in healthy donors. General study points: Roughly even sequencing depth across donors was the assumption behind the presence/absence analyses. Generally TCR sequences proved uncommon, though certain public TCRs appeared in numerous donors.

Both 60 Vbeta primers and 13 Jbeta primers went into the PCR. Here immunoSEQ multiplex PCR was the method, and the copy in TCRdb shows in-frame clones only, minus some. The repertoire holds about 160,000 clones, with roughly 80% as singletons. For this clone: What it recognizes is unknown.

The V gene end was trimmed by 0 bases and the J gene end by 4 bases; junction bases not matched to a gene: 8. Germline V gene sequence: CDR1 SNHLY, CDR2 FYNNEI. The CDR3 is 17 residues long. The sequenced sample was PBMCs. The receptor was isolated from a male donor in good health and CMV-seropositive. V and J are TRBV2 and TRBJ1-5, with 8 bases lining up with TRBD1. The CDR3 DNA reads as TGTGCCAGCAGTGAAGCTCAAGGGACAGGAGAGAATCAGCCCCAGCATTTT. Translation gives CASSEAQGTGENQPQHF. Complete variable domain (other parts from reference TRBV2 and TRBJ1-5): EPEVTQTPSHQVTQMGQEVILRCVPISNHLYFYWYRQILGQKVEFLVSFYNNEISEKSEIFDDQFSVERPDGSNFTLKIRSTKLEDSAMYFCASSEAQGTGENQPQHFGDGTRLSIL.